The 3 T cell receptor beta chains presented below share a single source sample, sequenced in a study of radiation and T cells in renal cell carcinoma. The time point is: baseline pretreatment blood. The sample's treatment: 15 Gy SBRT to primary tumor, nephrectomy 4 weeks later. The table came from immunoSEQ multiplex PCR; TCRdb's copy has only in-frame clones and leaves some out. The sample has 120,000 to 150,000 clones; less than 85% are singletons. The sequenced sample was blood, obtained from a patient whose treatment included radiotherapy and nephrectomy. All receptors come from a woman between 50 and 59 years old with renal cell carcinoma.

CDR3 bases: TGTGCCAGCAGCTCAGTACCCGGGGAGCTGTTTTTT. Protein: CASSSVPGELFF. V and J are TRBV7-2 and TRBJ2-2; unclear D gene. V gave up 4 bases and J gave up 6 bases, with 6 bases separating them. The CDR3 is 12 amino acids. Germline CDR1 SGHTA, CDR2 FQGNSA.

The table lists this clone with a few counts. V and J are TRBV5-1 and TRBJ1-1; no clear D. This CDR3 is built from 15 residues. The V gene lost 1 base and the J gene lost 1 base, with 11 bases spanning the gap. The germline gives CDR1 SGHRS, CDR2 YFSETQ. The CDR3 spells CASSLSSIENTEAFF. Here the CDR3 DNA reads TGCGCCAGCAGCTTGTCGAGCATTGAGAACACTGAAGCTTTCTTT.

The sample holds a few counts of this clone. The CDR3 loop reads CAFWTVGWEKLFF. The CDR3 DNA follows: TGTGCCTTCTGGACAGTGGGTTGGGAAAAACTGTTTTTT. The V gene is TRBV30, the J gene TRBJ1-4; the D gene is possibly TRBD1 (6 bases). Germline CDR1 reads GTSNPN; CDR2 reads SVGIG (reference sequence). CDR3 size: 13 residues. The germline V and J ends were trimmed by 7 bases and 8 bases, with 17 bases remaining between them.